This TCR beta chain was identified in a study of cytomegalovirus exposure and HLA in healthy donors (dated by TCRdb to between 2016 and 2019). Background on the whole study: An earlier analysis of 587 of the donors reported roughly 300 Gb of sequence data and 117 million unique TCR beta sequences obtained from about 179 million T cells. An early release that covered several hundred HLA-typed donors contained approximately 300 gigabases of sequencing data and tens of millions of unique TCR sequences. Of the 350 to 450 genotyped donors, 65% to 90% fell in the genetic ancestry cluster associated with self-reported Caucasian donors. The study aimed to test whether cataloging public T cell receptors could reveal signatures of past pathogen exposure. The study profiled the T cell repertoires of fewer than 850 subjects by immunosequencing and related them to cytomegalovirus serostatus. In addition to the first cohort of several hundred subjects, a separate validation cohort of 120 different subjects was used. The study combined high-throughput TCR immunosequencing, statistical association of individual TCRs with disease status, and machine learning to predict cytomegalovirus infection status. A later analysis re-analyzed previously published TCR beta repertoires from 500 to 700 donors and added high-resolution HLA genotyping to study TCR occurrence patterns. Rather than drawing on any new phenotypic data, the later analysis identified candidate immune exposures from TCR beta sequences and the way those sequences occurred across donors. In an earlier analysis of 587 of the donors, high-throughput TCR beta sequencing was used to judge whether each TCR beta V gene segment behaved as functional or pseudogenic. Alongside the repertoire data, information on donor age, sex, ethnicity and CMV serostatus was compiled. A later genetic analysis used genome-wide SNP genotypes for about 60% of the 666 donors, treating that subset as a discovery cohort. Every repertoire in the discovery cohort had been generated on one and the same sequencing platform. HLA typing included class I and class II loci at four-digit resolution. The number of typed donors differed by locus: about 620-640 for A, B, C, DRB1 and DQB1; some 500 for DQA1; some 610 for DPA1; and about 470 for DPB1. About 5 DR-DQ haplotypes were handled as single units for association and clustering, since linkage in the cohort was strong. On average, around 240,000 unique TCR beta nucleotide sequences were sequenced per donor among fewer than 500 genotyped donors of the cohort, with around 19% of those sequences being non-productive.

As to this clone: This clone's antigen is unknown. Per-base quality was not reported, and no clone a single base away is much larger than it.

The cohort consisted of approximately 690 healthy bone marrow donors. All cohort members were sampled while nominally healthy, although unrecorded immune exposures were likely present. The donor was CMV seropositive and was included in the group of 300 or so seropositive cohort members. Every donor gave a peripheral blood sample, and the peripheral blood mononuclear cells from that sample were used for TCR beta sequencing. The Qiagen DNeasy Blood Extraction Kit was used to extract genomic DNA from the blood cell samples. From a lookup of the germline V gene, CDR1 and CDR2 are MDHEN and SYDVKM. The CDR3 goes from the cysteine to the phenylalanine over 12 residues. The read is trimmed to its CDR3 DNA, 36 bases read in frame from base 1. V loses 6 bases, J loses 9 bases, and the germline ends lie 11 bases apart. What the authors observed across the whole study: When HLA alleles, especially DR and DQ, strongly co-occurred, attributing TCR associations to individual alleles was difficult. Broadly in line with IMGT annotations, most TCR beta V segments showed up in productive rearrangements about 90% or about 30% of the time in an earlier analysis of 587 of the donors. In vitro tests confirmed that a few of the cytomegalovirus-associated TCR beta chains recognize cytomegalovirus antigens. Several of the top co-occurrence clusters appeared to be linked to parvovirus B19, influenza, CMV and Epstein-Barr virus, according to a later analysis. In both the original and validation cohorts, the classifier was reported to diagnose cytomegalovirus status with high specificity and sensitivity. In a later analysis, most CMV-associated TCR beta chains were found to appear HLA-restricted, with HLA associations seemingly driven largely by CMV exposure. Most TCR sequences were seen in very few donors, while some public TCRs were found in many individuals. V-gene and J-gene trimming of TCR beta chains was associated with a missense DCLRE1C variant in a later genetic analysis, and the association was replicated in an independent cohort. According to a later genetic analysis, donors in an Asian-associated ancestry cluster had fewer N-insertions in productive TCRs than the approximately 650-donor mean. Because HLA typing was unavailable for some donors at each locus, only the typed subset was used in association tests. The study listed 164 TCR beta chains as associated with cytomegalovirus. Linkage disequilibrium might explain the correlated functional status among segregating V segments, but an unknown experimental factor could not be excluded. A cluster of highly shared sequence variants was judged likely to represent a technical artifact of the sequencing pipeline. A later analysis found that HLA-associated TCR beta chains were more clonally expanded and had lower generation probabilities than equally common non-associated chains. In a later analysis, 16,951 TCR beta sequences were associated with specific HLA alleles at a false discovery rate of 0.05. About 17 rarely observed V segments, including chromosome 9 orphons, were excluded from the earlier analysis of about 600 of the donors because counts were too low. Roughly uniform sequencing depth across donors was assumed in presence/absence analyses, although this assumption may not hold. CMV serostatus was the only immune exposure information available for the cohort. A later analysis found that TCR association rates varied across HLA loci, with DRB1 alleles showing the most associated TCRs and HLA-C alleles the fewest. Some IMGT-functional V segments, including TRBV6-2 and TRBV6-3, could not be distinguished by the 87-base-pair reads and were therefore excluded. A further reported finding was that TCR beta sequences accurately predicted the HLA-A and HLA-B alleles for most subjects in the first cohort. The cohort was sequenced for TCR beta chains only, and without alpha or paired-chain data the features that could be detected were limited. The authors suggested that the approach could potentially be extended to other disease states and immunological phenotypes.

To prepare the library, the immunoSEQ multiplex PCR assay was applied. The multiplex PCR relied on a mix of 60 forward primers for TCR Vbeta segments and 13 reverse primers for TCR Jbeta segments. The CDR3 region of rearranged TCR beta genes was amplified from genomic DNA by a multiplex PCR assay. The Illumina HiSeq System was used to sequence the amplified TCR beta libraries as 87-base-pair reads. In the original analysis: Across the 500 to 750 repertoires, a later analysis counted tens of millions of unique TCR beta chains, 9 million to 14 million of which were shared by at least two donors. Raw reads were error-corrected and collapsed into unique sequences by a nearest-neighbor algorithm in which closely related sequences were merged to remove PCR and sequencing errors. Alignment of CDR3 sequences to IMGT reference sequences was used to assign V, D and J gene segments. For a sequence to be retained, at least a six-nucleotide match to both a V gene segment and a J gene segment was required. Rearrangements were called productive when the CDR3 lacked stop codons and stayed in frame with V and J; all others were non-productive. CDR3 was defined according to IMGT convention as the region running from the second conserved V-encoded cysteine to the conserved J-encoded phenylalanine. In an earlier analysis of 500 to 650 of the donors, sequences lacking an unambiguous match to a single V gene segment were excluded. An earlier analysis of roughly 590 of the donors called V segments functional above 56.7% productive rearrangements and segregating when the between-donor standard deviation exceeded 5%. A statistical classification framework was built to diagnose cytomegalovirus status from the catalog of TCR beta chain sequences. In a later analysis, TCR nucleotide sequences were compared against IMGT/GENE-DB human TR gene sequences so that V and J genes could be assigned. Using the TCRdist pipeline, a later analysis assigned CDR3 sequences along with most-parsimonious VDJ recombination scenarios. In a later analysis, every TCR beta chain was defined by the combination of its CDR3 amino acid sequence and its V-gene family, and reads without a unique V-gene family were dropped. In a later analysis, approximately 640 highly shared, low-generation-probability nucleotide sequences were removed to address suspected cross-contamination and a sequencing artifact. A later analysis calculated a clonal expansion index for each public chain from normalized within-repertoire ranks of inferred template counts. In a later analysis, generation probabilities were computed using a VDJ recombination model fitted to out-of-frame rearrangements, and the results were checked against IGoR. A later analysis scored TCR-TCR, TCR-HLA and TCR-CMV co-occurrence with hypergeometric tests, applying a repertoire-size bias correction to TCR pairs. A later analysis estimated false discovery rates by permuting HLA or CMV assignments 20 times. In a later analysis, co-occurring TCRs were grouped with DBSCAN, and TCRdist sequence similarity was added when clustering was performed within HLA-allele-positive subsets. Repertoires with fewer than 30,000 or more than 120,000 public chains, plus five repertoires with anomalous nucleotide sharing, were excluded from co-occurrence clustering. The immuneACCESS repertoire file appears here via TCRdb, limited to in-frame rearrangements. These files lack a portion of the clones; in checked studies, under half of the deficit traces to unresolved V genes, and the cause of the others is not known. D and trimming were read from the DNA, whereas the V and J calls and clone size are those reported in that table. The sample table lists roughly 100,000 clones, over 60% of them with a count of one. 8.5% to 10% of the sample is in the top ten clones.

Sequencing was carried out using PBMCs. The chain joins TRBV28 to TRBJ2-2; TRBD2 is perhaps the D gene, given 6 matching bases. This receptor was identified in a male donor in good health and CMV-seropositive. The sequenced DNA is TGTGCCAGCAGGCGTAGCGGCCGGGAGCTGTTTTTT. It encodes CASRRSGRELFF.